The T cell receptor beta chain under discussion was sequenced for a study of T cells after yellow fever vaccination. General study results and limits: Abundant contaminating clonotypes from the bulk population could appear in FACS-sorted repertoires. CD4 and CD8 compartments shared a small share of clonotypes, likely from convergent recombination.

As to this clonotype: As yet, its antigen is unknown.

TCRdb processed the 5' RACE reads anew with MiXCR; each CDR3 protein has one entry. This table holds 310,000 or so distinct CDR3 sequences, around 7% found once. This TCR was sampled from a man aged 18 to 30 who received the YFV17D yellow fever vaccine. The sequencing here drew on PBMCs, taken 35 to 50 days after the first yellow fever vaccination.

Here the CDR3 reads CSVAGRQALEAFF. The CDR3 DNA follows: TGCAGCGTTGCTGGTAGGCAGGCCCTTGAAGCTTTCTTT. The V gene is TRBV29-1, the J gene TRBJ1-1; D is undetermined. The CDR3 covers 13 residues. Between the trimmed V and J ends, which lost 4 bases and 7 bases, there was a span of 16 bases. Per germline, CDR1 SQVTM and CDR2 ANQGSEA.